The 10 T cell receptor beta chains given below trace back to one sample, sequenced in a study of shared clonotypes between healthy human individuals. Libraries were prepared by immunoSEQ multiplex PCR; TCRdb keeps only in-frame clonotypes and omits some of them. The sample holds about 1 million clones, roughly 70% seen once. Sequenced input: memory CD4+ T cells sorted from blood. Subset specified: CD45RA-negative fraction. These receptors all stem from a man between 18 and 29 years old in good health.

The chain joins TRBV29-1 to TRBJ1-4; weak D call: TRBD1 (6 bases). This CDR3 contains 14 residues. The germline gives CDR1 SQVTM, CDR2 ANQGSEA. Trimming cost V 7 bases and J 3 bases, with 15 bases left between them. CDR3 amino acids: CSASTGMPNEKLFF. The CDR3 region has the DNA TGCAGCGCCTCTACAGGGATGCCTAATGAAAAACTGTTTTTT.

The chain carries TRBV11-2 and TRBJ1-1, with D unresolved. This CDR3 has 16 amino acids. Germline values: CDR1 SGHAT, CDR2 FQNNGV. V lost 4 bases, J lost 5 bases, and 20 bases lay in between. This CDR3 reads CASSSRPGRSGTEAFF. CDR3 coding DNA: TGTGCCAGCAGCTCCCGCCCCGGGAGGTCGGGGACTGAAGCTTTCTTT.

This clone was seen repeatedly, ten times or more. Written as DNA, the CDR3 is TGTGCCAGCAGCTTTTCCCAGGGAAATAATTCACCCCTCCACTTT. This sequence encodes CASSFSQGNNSPLHF. The chain couples TRBV7-8 to TRBJ1-6; tentative D call: TRBD1 (5 bases). CDR1 and CDR2 (germline): SGHVS, FQNEAQ. This CDR3 has 15 amino acids. V was pared by 3 bases and J by 5 bases, with 11 bases between.

This CDR3 is CAWSAQQTDTQYF. For the CDR3, the DNA is TGTGCCTGGAGTGCCCAGCAGACAGATACGCAGTATTTT. V and J are TRBV30 and TRBJ2-3; D gene ambiguous. CDR1 is GTSNPN, CDR2 SVGIG, per germline (reference sequence). CDR3 size: 13 residues. V lost 1 base and J 3 bases, leaving 8 bases between the germline ends.

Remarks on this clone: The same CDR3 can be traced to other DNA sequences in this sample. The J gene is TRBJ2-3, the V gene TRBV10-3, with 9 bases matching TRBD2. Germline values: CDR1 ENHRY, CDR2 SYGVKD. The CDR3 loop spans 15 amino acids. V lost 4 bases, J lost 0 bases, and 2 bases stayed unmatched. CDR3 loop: CAISGLAESTDTQYF. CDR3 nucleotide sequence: TGTGCCATCAGTGGACTAGCGGAGAGCACAGATACGCAGTATTTT.

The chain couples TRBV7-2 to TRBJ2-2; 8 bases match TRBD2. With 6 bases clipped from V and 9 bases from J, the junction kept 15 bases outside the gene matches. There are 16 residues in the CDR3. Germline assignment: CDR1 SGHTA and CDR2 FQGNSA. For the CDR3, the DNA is TGTGCCAGCAGTTACGTTGCGGGAGGCGGGAAGTGGGAGCTGTTTTTT. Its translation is CASSYVAGGGKWELFF.

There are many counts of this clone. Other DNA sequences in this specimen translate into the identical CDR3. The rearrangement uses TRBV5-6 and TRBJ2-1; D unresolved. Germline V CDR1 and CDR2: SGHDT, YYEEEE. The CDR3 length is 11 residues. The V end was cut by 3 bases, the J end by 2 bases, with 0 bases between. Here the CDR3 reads CASSSYNEQFF. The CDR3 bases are TGTGCCAGCAGCTCCTACAATGAGCAGTTCTTC. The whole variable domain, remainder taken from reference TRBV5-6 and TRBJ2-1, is DAGVTQSPTHLIKTRGQQVTLRCSPKSGHDTVSWYQQALGQGPQFIFQYYEEEERQRGNFPDRFSGHQFPNYSSELNVNALLLGDSALYLCASSSYNEQFFGPGTRLTVL.

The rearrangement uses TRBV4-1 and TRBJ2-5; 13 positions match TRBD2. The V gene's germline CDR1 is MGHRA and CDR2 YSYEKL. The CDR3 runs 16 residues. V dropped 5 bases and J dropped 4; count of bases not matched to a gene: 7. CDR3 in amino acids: CASSELAGGQGETQYF. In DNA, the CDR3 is TGCGCCAGCAGCGAACTAGCGGGGGGGCAGGGAGAGACCCAGTACTTC.

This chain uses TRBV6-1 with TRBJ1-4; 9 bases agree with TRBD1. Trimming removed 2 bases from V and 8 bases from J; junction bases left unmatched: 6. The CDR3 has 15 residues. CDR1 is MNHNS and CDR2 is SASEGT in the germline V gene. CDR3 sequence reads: CASSEWRTGAEKLFF. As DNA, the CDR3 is TGTGCCAGCAGTGAATGGAGGACAGGGGCCGAAAAACTGTTTTTT.

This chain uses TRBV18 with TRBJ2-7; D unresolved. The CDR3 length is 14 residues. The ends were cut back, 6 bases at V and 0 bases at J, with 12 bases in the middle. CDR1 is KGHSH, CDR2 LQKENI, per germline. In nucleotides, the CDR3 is TGTGCCAGCTCCACGGGTACAAGCTCCTACGAGCAGTACTTC. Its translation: CASSTGTSSYEQYF.